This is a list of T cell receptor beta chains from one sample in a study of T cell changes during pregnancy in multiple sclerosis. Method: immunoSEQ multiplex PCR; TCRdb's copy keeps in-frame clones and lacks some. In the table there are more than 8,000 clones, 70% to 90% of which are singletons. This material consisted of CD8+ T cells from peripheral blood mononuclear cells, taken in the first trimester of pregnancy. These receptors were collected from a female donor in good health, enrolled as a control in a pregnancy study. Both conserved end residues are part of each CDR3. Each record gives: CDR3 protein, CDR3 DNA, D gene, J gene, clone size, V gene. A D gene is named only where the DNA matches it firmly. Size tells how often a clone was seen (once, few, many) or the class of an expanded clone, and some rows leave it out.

CDR3: CASSGTGVSGANVLTF
DNA: TGTGCCAGCTCCGGGACAGGGGTCTCTGGGGCCAACGTCCTGACTTTC
D: TRBD1
J: TRBJ2-6
size: few
V: TRBV19

CDR3: CASSPQLAGTEQYF
DNA: TGTGCCAGCAGTCCCCAACTAGCGGGAACCGAGCAGTACTTC
D: TRBD2
J: TRBJ2-7
size: .
V: TRBV28

CDR3: CASSFRDTSTDTQYF
DNA: TGTGCCAGCAGTTTCCGGGACACTAGCACAGATACGCAGTATTTT
D: .
J: TRBJ2-3
size: .
V: TRBV28

CDR3: CASNRGNNEQFF
DNA: TGTGCCTCCAACCGGGGGAACAATGAGCAGTTCTTC
D: .
J: TRBJ2-1
size: .
V: TRBV2

CDR3: CASSSGWTATGDEQYF
DNA: TGTGCCAGTAGTAGCGGATGGACTGCCACTGGGGACGAGCAGTACTTC
D: .
J: TRBJ2-7
size: .
V: TRBV19

CDR3: CAAGKANYGYTF
DNA: TGTGCCGCGGGCAAGGCTAACTATGGCTACACCTTC
D: .
J: TRBJ1-2
size: few
V: TRBV7-9

CDR3: CASSVGGTQETQYF
DNA: TGTGCCAGCAGCGTAGGTGGCACCCAAGAGACCCAGTACTTC
D: .
J: TRBJ2-5
size: few
V: TRBV9

CDR3: CASSSGTGTNSPLHF
DNA: TGTGCCAGCAGTTCTGGGACAGGGACTAATTCACCCCTCCACTTT
D: TRBD1
J: TRBJ1-6
size: few
V: TRBV6-6

CDR3: CASKGRVYEQYF
DNA: TGTGCCAGCAAGGGCAGGGTCTACGAGCAGTACTTC
D: .
J: TRBJ2-7
size: .
V: TRBV2

CDR3: CASLLGLASEAFF
DNA: TGTGCCAGCCTGTTGGGTCTAGCTTCTGAAGCTTTCTTT
D: .
J: TRBJ1-1
size: .
V: TRBV7-9

CDR3: CASSLPTERETQYF
DNA: TGTGCCAGCAGCCTCCCGACAGAGAGGGAGACCCAGTACTTC
D: .
J: TRBJ2-5
size: .
V: TRBV9

CDR3: CASSEGLTSGRFADTQYF
DNA: TGTGCCAGCAGTGAGGGCCTCACTAGCGGGAGGTTTGCAGATACGCAGTATTTT
D: TRBD2
J: TRBJ2-3
size: once
V: TRBV6-4

CDR3: CASSTSGYEQYF
DNA: TGTGCCAGCAGCACTTCAGGGTACGAGCAGTACTTC
D: .
J: TRBJ2-7
size: .
V: TRBV6-5

CDR3: CASSLEGGGYYEQYF
DNA: TGTGCCAGCAGCTTGGAAGGTGGCGGTTACTACGAGCAGTACTTC
D: .
J: TRBJ2-7
size: .
V: TRBV5-6

CDR3: CASSDDERSFNEQFF
DNA: TGTGCCAGCAGTGACGATGAGAGGTCCTTCAATGAGCAGTTCTTC
D: .
J: TRBJ2-1
size: .
V: TRBV6-4

CDR3: CASRAGLAGNTGELFF
DNA: TGTGCCAGCAGGGCGGGACTAGCTGGGAACACCGGGGAGCTGTTTTTT
D: TRBD2
J: TRBJ2-2
size: .
V: TRBV5-8

CDR3: CASSFRTGGNYGYTF
DNA: TGTGCCAGCAGCTTTCGGACAGGGGGCAACTATGGCTACACCTTC
D: TRBD1
J: TRBJ1-2
size: once
V: TRBV5-8

CDR3: CASSYLGGSSTDTQYF
DNA: TGTGCCAGCAGTTACCTGGGAGGAAGTAGCACAGATACGCAGTATTTT
D: .
J: TRBJ2-3
size: once
V: TRBV6-6

CDR3: CASRQTEIMNTEAFF
DNA: TGCGCCAGCAGACAGACGGAAATCATGAACACTGAAGCTTTCTTT
D: .
J: TRBJ1-1
size: .
V: TRBV4-1

CDR3: CASNLRQGEQYF
DNA: TGTGCCAGCAACCTTCGCCAGGGCGAGCAGTACTTC
D: .
J: TRBJ2-7
size: .
V: TRBV7-9

CDR3: CASSPGTGGRGNTIYF
DNA: TGTGCCAGCAGCCCCGGGACAGGGGGCAGAGGAAACACCATATATTTT
D: TRBD1
J: TRBJ1-3
size: .
V: TRBV7-9

CDR3: CASSPPGQGSEKLFF
DNA: TGTGCCAGCTCACCACCGGGACAGGGATCTGAAAAACTGTTTTTT
D: TRBD1
J: TRBJ1-4
size: .
V: TRBV18

CDR3: CASSSLGQNTEAFF
DNA: TGCGCCAGCAGCTCCCTAGGACAGAACACTGAAGCTTTCTTT
D: .
J: TRBJ1-1
size: .
V: TRBV5-1

CDR3: CASSSGTGFTGELFF
DNA: TGTGCCAGCAGCTCCGGGACAGGGTTCACCGGGGAGCTGTTTTTT
D: TRBD1
J: TRBJ2-2
size: .
V: TRBV7-6

CDR3: CASSSVLRTGELFF
DNA: TGTGCCAGCAGCTCGGTTCTTCGGACCGGGGAGCTGTTTTTT
D: .
J: TRBJ2-2
size: .
V: TRBV11-2

CDR3: CASSVETGGLLNEQYF
DNA: TGTGCCAGCAGCGTAGAGACAGGGGGCTTACTAAACGAGCAGTACTTC
D: TRBD1
J: TRBJ2-7
size: .
V: TRBV9

CDR3: CASSSGYEQYF
DNA: TGTGCCAGCAGCTCCGGCTACGAGCAGTACTTC
D: .
J: TRBJ2-7
size: once
V: TRBV27

CDR3: CSAHKEGAQHF
DNA: TGCAGTGCCCATAAAGAGGGAGCCCAGCATTTT
D: .
J: TRBJ1-5
size: .
V: TRBV20-1

CDR3: CASSLRAGDTGELFF
DNA: TGTGCCAGCAGTCTCCGGGCCGGGGACACCGGGGAGCTGTTTTTT
D: .
J: TRBJ2-2
size: .
V: TRBV6-1

CDR3: CASNLELAGGPGYEQYF
DNA: TGCGCCAGCAACTTGGAACTAGCGGGAGGTCCGGGGTACGAGCAGTACTTC
D: TRBD2
J: TRBJ2-7
size: .
V: TRBV5-1

CDR3: CASSKEDNRLNEQFF
DNA: TGTGCCAGCAGCAAAGAGGATAACAGGCTCAATGAGCAGTTCTTC
D: .
J: TRBJ2-1
size: .
V: TRBV21-1

CDR3: CASSDRQGESHEQFF
DNA: TGTGCCAGCAGTGATCGTCAGGGGGAGAGCCATGAGCAGTTCTTC
D: TRBD1
J: TRBJ2-1
size: .
V: TRBV6-4

CDR3: CASTVDRGRFTEAFF
DNA: TGTGCCAGTACCGTGGACAGGGGGCGATTCACTGAAGCTTTCTTT
D: TRBD1
J: TRBJ1-1
size: .
V: TRBV19

CDR3: CASSLVEAVTGTHPPYGYTF
DNA: TGTGCCAGCAGCTTAGTGGAGGCGGTGACAGGAACTCACCCCCCCTATGGCTACACCTTC
D: .
J: TRBJ1-2
size: .
V: TRBV7-6

CDR3: CATRDGNQPQHF
DNA: TGTGCCACCCGAGATGGCAATCAGCCCCAGCATTTT
D: .
J: TRBJ1-5
size: .
V: TRBV27

CDR3: CASRARDRVEQYF
DNA: TGTGCCAGCAGGGCCCGAGACAGGGTGGAGCAGTACTTC
D: TRBD1
J: TRBJ2-7
size: .
V: TRBV6-1

CDR3: CASSSIDLGDSGANVLTF
DNA: TGTGCCAGCAGTTCCATCGACCTAGGGGACTCTGGGGCCAACGTCCTGACTTTC
D: .
J: TRBJ2-6
size: few
V: TRBV28

CDR3: CATSREAGGTDTQYF
DNA: TGTGCCACCAGCAGAGAGGCAGGGGGAACAGATACGCAGTATTTT
D: TRBD1
J: TRBJ2-3
size: .
V: TRBV15

CDR3: CASSPPSRHQNTEAFF
DNA: TGTGCCAGCTCACCACCGAGCCGACACCAGAACACTGAAGCTTTCTTT
D: .
J: TRBJ1-1
size: .
V: TRBV18

CDR3: CASSVSGAGVSADTQYF
DNA: TGTGCCAGCAGCGTTTCCGGGGCGGGAGTCAGCGCAGATACGCAGTATTTT
D: TRBD2
J: TRBJ2-3
size: .
V: TRBV9

CDR3: CASSSSEFYNEQFF
DNA: TGTGCCAGCAGCTCGAGCGAATTTTACAATGAGCAGTTCTTC
D: .
J: TRBJ2-1
size: once
V: TRBV5-4

CDR3: CATSRDQAEGAIYEQYF
DNA: TGTGCCACCAGCAGAGATCAGGCCGAAGGGGCAATCTACGAGCAGTACTTC
D: .
J: TRBJ2-7
size: once
V: TRBV15

CDR3: CASSRGRIYNEQFF
DNA: TGTGCCAGCAGCAGGGGACGGATCTACAATGAGCAGTTCTTC
D: .
J: TRBJ2-1
size: once
V: TRBV6-1

CDR3: CSARDSETQYF
DNA: TGCAGTGCTAGAGATAGTGAGACCCAGTACTTC
D: .
J: TRBJ2-5
size: .
V: TRBV20-1

CDR3: CASSARRRGEQYF
DNA: TGTGCCAGCAGCGCCCGCCGGAGGGGCGAGCAGTACTTC
D: .
J: TRBJ2-7
size: .
V: TRBV9